This TCR beta chain stems from a study of prognosis after radiotherapy for stage I lung cancer. Study details: All of the enrolled patients had stage I non-small cell lung cancer, and they joined between 2018 and 2019. A handful of patients developed distant metastases (median approximately 7 months) after radiotherapy; fewer than 16 showed no significant progression. Whole-study findings and limits: Gene usage, both TRBV and TRBJ, reportedly differed between patients with metastases and patients without them.

This clonotype was found many times. The antigen is undetermined. On two occasions, one at each of two time points, 6 to 6.5 milliliters of peripheral blood were drawn. After removal of 6 bases from V and 5 bases from J, the junction contained 6 bases not matched to a gene. The CDR3 totals 14 residues. Multiplex PCR in two rounds served to amplify TCR beta CDR3 from genomic DNA. Individual primers that were specific to each TRBV and TRBJ gene served in first-round PCR. TCRdb used MiXCR to reprocess the multiplex PCR reads, holding one entry per CDR3 protein. The sample lists approximately 15,000 distinct CDR3 sequences; less than 55% were seen once.

This material consisted of PBMCs, taken before or after stereotactic body radiation therapy (not recorded which). The genes are TRBV12-3 or TRBV12-4 and TRBJ1-4; 7 bases are shared with TRBD1. The TCR sequence derives from a donor over 45 with non-small cell lung cancer. Here the CDR3 DNA reads TGTGCCAGCAGCCGACAGGGTAAAAATGAAAAACTGTTTTTT. This gives the protein CASSRQGKNEKLFF.